These 32 T cell receptor beta chains originate from one sample sequenced in a study of blood T cell repertoires in COVID-19. Libraries were prepared by immunoSEQ multiplex PCR; TCRdb keeps only in-frame clonotypes and omits some of them. This sample has 55,000 or so clones, with roughly 89% found just once. Sequencing was performed on peripheral blood. These receptor sequences come from a woman aged 55-69 years with COVID-19, enrolled during active disease.

The chain recombines TRBV6-5 with TRBJ1-2, with D unresolved. The V gene lost 6 bases and the J gene lost 4 bases, with 12 bases spanning the gap. From germline, CDR1 is MNHEY and CDR2 SVGAGI. The CDR3 runs 13 residues. Here the CDR3 reads CASSPGFGYGYTF. CDR3 coding DNA: TGTGCCAGCAGCCCAGGTTTTGGCTATGGCTACACCTTC.

In this sample, this clone turned up once. This chain connects TRBV5-4 to TRBJ1-4; no definite D call. Trimming removed 4 bases from V and 11 bases from J, with 15 bases in between. The CDR3 spans 13 residues. The germline CDR1 and CDR2 sequences are SGHNT and YYREEE (reference sequence). The CDR3 protein is CASSIPPGEKLFF. As DNA, the CDR3 is TGTGCCAGCAGCATACCGCCCGGAGAGAAACTGTTTTTT. Variable domain in full (rest from reference TRBV5-4 and TRBJ1-4): ETGVTQSPTHLIKTRGQQVTLRCSSQSGHNTVSWYQQALGQGPQFIFQYYREEENGRGNFPPRFSGLQFPNYSSELNVNALELDDSALYLCASSIPPGEKLFFGSGTQLSVL.

The rearrangement joins TRBV6-5 to TRBJ1-1, with TRBD1 matching over 9 bases. Trimming removed 6 bases from V and 5 bases from J; junction bases left unmatched: 4. The CDR3 sequence is 13 residues long. Germline values: CDR1 MNHEY, CDR2 SVGAGI. CDR3 protein: CASRGQGSTEAFF. Here the CDR3 DNA reads TGTGCCAGCAGGGGACAGGGTTCGACTGAAGCTTTCTTT.

The rearrangement joins TRBV6-4 to TRBJ2-2; a weak D match, TRBD1 (6 bases). The germline CDR1 and CDR2 sequences are MRHNA and SNTAGT. Trimming pared 10 bases from V and 3 bases from J, leaving 15 bases between. The CDR3 contains 14 residues. CDR3 bases: TGTGCCACCAGAAGGGGGTCGGACACCGGGGAGCTGTTTTTT. Amino acid sequence: CATRRGSDTGELFF.

The table lists this clone with a count of one. V is TRBV27 and J is TRBJ2-1, with a weak D call TRBD2 (6 bases). V was clipped by 0 bases and J by 7 bases, with 10 bases between them. Germline values: CDR1 MNHEY, CDR2 SMNVEV (reference sequence). This CDR3 region has 14 residues. CDR3 in DNA: TGTGCCAGCAGTTTATCAGGACTAAAAAATGAGCAGTTCTTC. Its protein product is CASSLSGLKNEQFF.

This clone was recorded a few times. The chain recombines TRBV4-2 with TRBJ2-1; no definite D call. CDR1 LGHNA and CDR2 YNFKEQ come from the germline V gene. V lost 0 bases to trimming and J lost 9 bases, with 12 bases between them. The CDR3 is 14 residues long. This CDR3 is CASSQDTLSGEQFF. CDR3 in DNA: TGTGCCAGCAGCCAAGATACTTTATCGGGTGAGCAGTTCTTC.

This rearrangement joins TRBV19 to TRBJ1-5; 12 bases line up with TRBD1. With 11 bases clipped from V and 1 base from J, the junction kept 6 bases outside the gene matches. The CDR3 length is 15 residues. Germline values: CDR1 LNHDA, CDR2 SQIVND (reference sequence). CDR3 bases: TGTGCCGCCCGGGACAGGGGGCGAAGCAATCAGCCCCAGCATTTT. Its translation: CAARDRGRSNQPQHF.

The chain has TRBV29-1 and TRBJ1-1; TRBD1 is a possible D gene (6 bases). Trimming shortened V by 6 bases and J by 1 base, and 12 bases separated the two germline ends. This CDR3 contains 13 residues. Germline values: CDR1 SQVTM, CDR2 ANQGSEA. The CDR3 DNA is TGCAGCGTCGCAAGGGGGACGAACACTGAAGCTTTCTTT. It is translated as CSVARGTNTEAFF.

This chain uses TRBV19 with TRBJ1-2; weak D call: TRBD1 (5 bases). The CDR3 is 13 residues long. The germline V gene encodes CDR1 LNHDA and CDR2 SQIVND (reference sequence). V dropped 3 bases and J dropped 6 bases, with 11 bases sitting between them. This CDR3 reads CASSMSTVHGYTF. The CDR3 bases are TGTGCCAGTAGTATGTCGACAGTCCATGGCTACACCTTC.

The chain is built from TRBV5-1 and TRBJ2-1; 9 positions match TRBD2. This CDR3 has 15 residues. V trimming: 3 bases; J trimming: 8 bases; junction bases outside the gene matches: 9. The V gene's germline CDR1 is SGHRS and CDR2 YFSETQ. CDR3 residues: CASSSTSGQADEQFF. The DNA for the CDR3 is TGCGCCAGCAGCTCGACTAGCGGACAGGCGGATGAGCAGTTCTTC.

This chain links TRBV7-8 with TRBJ2-1, with D possibly matching TRBD2 (6 bases). V lost 1 base and J 4 bases, leaving 11 bases between the germline ends. The CDR3 spans 15 residues. From germline, CDR1 is SGHVS and CDR2 FQNEAQ. CDR3 DNA sequence: TGTGCCAGCAGCTTAGAGCGGAGGGAGTACAATGAGCAGTTCTTC. Its translation: CASSLERREYNEQFF.

V and J are TRBV29-1 and TRBJ1-2; tentative D call: TRBD1 (6 bases). Trimming removed 5 bases at V and 2 bases at J, with 15 bases between. The CDR3 contains 14 residues. The germline V gene has CDR1 SQVTM and CDR2 ANQGSEA. The CDR3 sequence: CSVPNLDRNYGYTF. The CDR3 bases are TGCAGCGTTCCAAACTTGGACAGAAACTATGGCTACACCTTC.

In its sample, this clone was seen once. The chain has TRBV15 and TRBJ1-5, with 8 positions matching TRBD1. This CDR3 contains 15 residues. With 1 base clipped from V and 7 bases from J, the junction kept 6 bases outside the gene matches. The germline CDR1 and CDR2 sequences are LNHNV and YYDKDF (reference sequence). The CDR3 loop is CATSRGAGGGQPQHF. In nucleotides, the CDR3 is TGTGCCACCAGCAGAGGGGCAGGGGGCGGCCAGCCCCAGCATTTT.

The chain couples TRBV10-3 to TRBJ2-7, with D perhaps matching TRBD1 (6 bases). The V end was cut by 6 bases, the J end by 3 bases, with 18 bases between. Germline assignment: CDR1 ENHRY and CDR2 SYGVKD. There are 15 residues in the CDR3. The DNA for the CDR3 is TGTGCCATCAGAAGTCCGGGACACTCCAACTACGAGCAGTACTTC. Protein: CAIRSPGHSNYEQYF.

The CDR3 DNA is TGTGCCAGCAGTTGGGGACAGTCGGAGACCCAGTACTTC. The encoded protein is CASSWGQSETQYF. V and J are TRBV6-5 and TRBJ2-5, with TRBD1 matching over 7 bases. The germline V gene encodes CDR1 MNHEY and CDR2 SVGAGI. With V trimmed by 4 bases and J by 5 bases, 4 bases remained unmatched. The CDR3 totals 13 residues.

V usage is TRBV7-2 and J usage is TRBJ2-5, with 9 bases identical to TRBD2. V was clipped by 2 bases and J by 0 bases; unmatched bases: 10. The CDR3 consists of 18 residues. The germline CDR1 and CDR2 sequences are SGHTA and FQGNSA. The CDR3 DNA reads TGTGCCAGCAGCTTATTCGTGGCGGGAGGGAGGTACCAAGAGACCCAGTACTTC. This encodes CASSLFVAGGRYQETQYF. The entire variable domain, with the rest obtained from reference TRBV7-2 and TRBJ2-5, is as follows: GAGVSQSPSNKVTEKGKDVELRCDPISGHTALYWYRQSLGQGLEFLIYFQGNSAPDKSGLPSDRFSAERTGGSVSTLTIQRTQQEDSAVYLCASSLFVAGGRYQETQYFGPGTRLLVL.

This chain connects TRBV28 to TRBJ1-2; possible D gene TRBD1, 6 bases. In germline, CDR1 is MDHEN, CDR2 SYDVKM. The CDR3 is 16 amino acids. V was cut by 5 bases and J by 7 bases, with 23 bases left in between. The CDR3, as DNA: TGTGCCAGCAGTGTCCCTCTGGGGGGGCGCATCGGTGGCTACACCTTC. Residues: CASSVPLGGRIGGYTF.

J is TRBJ1-3 and V is TRBV28, with 8 nucleotides matching TRBD1. J was trimmed by 2 bases and V by 5 bases; bases with no gene match: 5. Germline CDR1 and CDR2: MDHEN and SYDVKM. CDR3 length: 15 residues. CDR3 coding DNA: TGTGCCAGCAGTGGACAGGGCTTGGCTGGAAACACCATATATTTT. It is translated as CASSGQGLAGNTIYF.

The chain employs TRBV28 and TRBJ1-1, with 9 positions matching TRBD1. The germline V gene has CDR1 MDHEN and CDR2 SYDVKM. The junction had 5 bases not matched to a gene; V was cut back by 5 bases and J by 1 base. The CDR3 is made up of 15 amino acids. DNA of the CDR3: TGTGCCAGCAGTCAAGGGGGACAGGGGAACACTGAAGCTTTCTTT. It specifies CASSQGGQGNTEAFF. The full variable domain, its missing parts supplied by reference TRBV28 and TRBJ1-1, is DVKVTQSSRYLVKRTGEKVFLECVQDMDHENMFWYRQDPGLGLRLIYFSYDVKMKEKGDIPEGYSVSREKKERFSLILESASTNQTSMYLCASSQGGQGNTEAFFGQGTRLTVV.

V gene TRBV3-1 (or the pseudogene TRBV3-2) combines with J gene TRBJ1-1; D is unclear. The CDR3 runs to 13 residues. Germline lookup yields CDR1 LGHDT and CDR2 YNNKEL (reference sequence). Trimming shortened V by 2 bases and J by 2 bases, and 6 bases separated the two germline ends. CDR3 DNA: TGTGCCAGCAGCCAACTCAGAAACACTGAAGCTTTCTTT. Its translation is CASSQLRNTEAFF.

The chain links TRBV5-4 to TRBJ2-5, with D possibly being TRBD1 (5 bases). Trimming stripped 4 bases from V and 5 bases from J, with 21 bases between. The CDR3 covers 16 residues. CDR1 is SGHNT and CDR2 is YYREEE in the germline V gene (reference sequence). CDR3 sequence (DNA): TGTGCCAGCAGCCGAGACAGTCAGTCGTCTACTGAGACCCAGTACTTC. As protein: CASSRDSQSSTETQYF.

This chain uses TRBV9 with TRBJ2-1; D is possibly TRBD2 (5 bases). Germline CDR1 is SGDLS and CDR2 is YYNGEE. The CDR3 is made up of 16 amino acids. Trimming stripped 3 bases from V and 1 base from J, with 14 bases between. CDR3 sequence reads: CASSALRTGSYNEQFF. The DNA for the CDR3 is TGTGCCAGCAGCGCCCTGAGGACTGGATCCTACAATGAGCAGTTCTTC.

This chain links TRBV7-9 with TRBJ2-6; perhaps TRBD2 as D (5 bases). V was clipped by 1 base and J by 3 bases, with 7 bases between them. CDR3 size: 15 residues. Germline V gives CDR1 SEHNR, CDR2 FQNEAQ (reference sequence). In DNA, the CDR3 is TGTGCCAGCAGCTTAGACGGGGTTGGGGCCAACGTCCTGACTTTC. Translating it yields CASSLDGVGANVLTF.

The chain combines TRBV7-9 with TRBJ2-1; weak D call: TRBD1 (5 bases). Germline CDR1 reads SEHNR; CDR2 reads FQNEAQ (reference sequence). V was shortened by 1 base and J by 6 bases, with 10 bases between the two germline ends. The CDR3 loop spans 14 amino acids. DNA for the CDR3: TGTGCCAGCAGCTTAGAGGGGCTAATCAATGAGCAGTTCTTC. Translating gives CASSLEGLINEQFF.

The chain has TRBV2 and TRBJ1-5, with D possibly being TRBD1 (5 bases). V lost 2 bases and J lost 6, with 26 bases in between. The CDR3 runs to 19 residues. CDR1 and CDR2 from the germline V gene are SNHLY and FYNNEI. The CDR3 bases are TGTGCCAGCAGTGAAAGGAGGGTCCCGGGACTGGGGCCGGGTCAGCCCCAGCATTTT. Amino acid sequence: CASSERRVPGLGPGQPQHF. Combining the CDR3 with reference TRBV2 and TRBJ1-5 gives the whole variable domain EPEVTQTPSHQVTQMGQEVILRCVPISNHLYFYWYRQILGQKVEFLVSFYNNEISEKSEIFDDQFSVERPDGSNFTLKIRSTKLEDSAMYFCASSERRVPGLGPGQPQHFGDGTRLSIL.

J is TRBJ1-4 and V is TRBV9, with TRBD1 matching 8 bases. V lost 3 bases and J lost 6; bases outside the gene matches: 7. The germline V gene has CDR1 SGDLS and CDR2 YYNGEE. The CDR3 runs 15 residues. For the CDR3, the DNA is TGTGCCAGCAGCGCAAGACAGGGGTGGGATGAAAAACTGTTTTTT. Protein product: CASSARQGWDEKLFF.

The chain recombines TRBV28 with TRBJ2-3, with 9 bases fitting TRBD2. Trimming took 5 bases from V and 3 from J; bases not matched to a gene: 6. Germline CDR1 and CDR2: MDHEN and SYDVKM. This CDR3 contains 15 residues. The chain's CDR3 is CASSIGGGVTDTQYF. DNA for the CDR3: TGTGCCAGCAGTATAGGCGGGGGGGTGACAGATACGCAGTATTTT.

This clone was detected a few times. The genes are TRBV3-1 (or the pseudogene TRBV3-2) and TRBJ2-7, with D perhaps matching TRBD2 (6 bases). This CDR3 spans 18 amino acids. The V and J ends lost 1 base and 2 bases respectively, with 21 bases between them. Germline loops: CDR1 LGHDT, CDR2 YNNKEL (reference sequence). The CDR3 reads CASSQAQSFRTGAYEQYF. The DNA for the CDR3 is TGTGCCAGCAGCCAAGCTCAATCGTTCAGGACGGGGGCCTACGAGCAGTACTTC.

The chain joins TRBV4-1 to TRBJ2-1; 9 positions match TRBD2. Trimming removed 4 bases from V and 0 bases from J; junction bases left unmatched: 13. The CDR3 runs 19 residues. CDR1 and CDR2 (germline): MGHRA, YSYEKL. The CDR3, as DNA: TGCGCCAGCAGCCTAGAGACTAGCGGTTCCAACCCCTCCTACAATGAGCAGTTCTTC. Amino acids: CASSLETSGSNPSYNEQFF.

Worth noting for this clone: Other DNA sequences within the sample encode an identical CDR3. The V call is TRBV30, the J call TRBJ2-7; a weak D match, TRBD2 (6 bases). V was cut by 0 bases and J by 4 bases, with 7 bases left in between. CDR1 GTSNPN and CDR2 SVGIG come from the germline V gene (reference sequence). The length of the CDR3 is 12 residues. CDR3 DNA: TGTGCCTGGAGTGTACGGGGGTACGAGCAGTACTTC. Translation: CAWSVRGYEQYF. Using reference TRBV30 and TRBJ2-7 for the parts outside the CDR3, the full variable domain is SQTIHQWPATLVQPVGSPLSLECTVEGTSNPNLYWYRQAAGRGLQLLFYSVGIGQISSEVPQNLSASRPQDRQFILSSKKLLLSDSGFYLCAWSVRGYEQYFGPGTRLTVT.

The gene calls are TRBV6-2 or TRBV6-3 and TRBJ2-1; TRBD1 might be the D (6 bases). Germline CDR1 MNHEY, CDR2 SVGEGT. The CDR3 extends over 16 amino acids. V lost 2 bases and J lost 0, with 11 bases in between. The CDR3 region has the DNA TGTGCCAGCAGTTACCCCAGGGGAAGCTCCTACAATGAGCAGTTCTTC. Encoded protein: CASSYPRGSSYNEQFF.

The chain employs TRBV11-1 and TRBJ2-5; 8 nucleotides align to TRBD1. The V segment lost 5 bases and the J segment 1 base; nucleotides outside the gene matches: 3. This CDR3 is 14 amino acids long. In germline, CDR1 is SGHAT, CDR2 FQDESV (reference sequence). The CDR3 is CASSKDRAQETQYF. CDR3 nucleotide sequence: TGTGCCAGCAGCAAGGACAGGGCCCAAGAGACCCAGTACTTC.